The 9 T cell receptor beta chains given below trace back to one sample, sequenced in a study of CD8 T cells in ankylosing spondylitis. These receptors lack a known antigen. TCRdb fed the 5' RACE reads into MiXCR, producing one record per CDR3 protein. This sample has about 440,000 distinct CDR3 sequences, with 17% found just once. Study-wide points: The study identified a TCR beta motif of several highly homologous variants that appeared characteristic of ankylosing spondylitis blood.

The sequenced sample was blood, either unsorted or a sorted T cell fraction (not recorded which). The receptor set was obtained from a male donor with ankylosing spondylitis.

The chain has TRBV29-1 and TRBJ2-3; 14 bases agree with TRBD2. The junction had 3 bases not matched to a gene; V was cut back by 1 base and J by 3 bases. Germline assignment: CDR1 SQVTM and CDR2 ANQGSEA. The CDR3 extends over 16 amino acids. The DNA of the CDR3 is TGCAGCGTTGAAGGACTAGCGGGAGGGAGGACAGATACGCAGTATTTT. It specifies CSVEGLAGGRTDTQYF.

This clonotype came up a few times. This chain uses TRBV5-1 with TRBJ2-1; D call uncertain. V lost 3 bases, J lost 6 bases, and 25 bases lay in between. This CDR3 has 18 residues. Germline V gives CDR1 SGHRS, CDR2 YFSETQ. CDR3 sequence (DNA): TGCGCCAGCAGCTATACCCGAACGGGTGGATCCTTTCGCAATGAGCAGTTCTTC. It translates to CASSYTRTGGSFRNEQFF.

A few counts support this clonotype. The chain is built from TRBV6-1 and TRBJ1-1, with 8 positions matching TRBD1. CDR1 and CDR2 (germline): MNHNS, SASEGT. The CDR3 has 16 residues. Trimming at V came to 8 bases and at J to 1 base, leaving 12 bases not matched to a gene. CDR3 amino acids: CASSTGPGTGNTEAFF. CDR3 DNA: TGTGCCAGCTCGACCGGCCCCGGGACAGGGAACACTGAAGCTTTCTTT.

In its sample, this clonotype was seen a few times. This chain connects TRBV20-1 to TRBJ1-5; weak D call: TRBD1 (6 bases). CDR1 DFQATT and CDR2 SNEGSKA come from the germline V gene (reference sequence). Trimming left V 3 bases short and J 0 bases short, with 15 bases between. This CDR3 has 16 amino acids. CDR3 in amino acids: CSASRGARGSNQPQHF. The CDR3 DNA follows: TGCAGTGCTAGCCGGGGGGCGCGAGGTAGCAATCAGCCCCAGCATTTT.

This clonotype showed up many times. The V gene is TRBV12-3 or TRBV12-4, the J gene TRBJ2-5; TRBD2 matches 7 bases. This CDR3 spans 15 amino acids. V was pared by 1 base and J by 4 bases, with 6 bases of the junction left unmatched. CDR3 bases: TGTGCCAGCAGTTTAGGCGATTCGGGAGGAGAGACCCAGTACTTC. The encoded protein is CASSLGDSGGETQYF.

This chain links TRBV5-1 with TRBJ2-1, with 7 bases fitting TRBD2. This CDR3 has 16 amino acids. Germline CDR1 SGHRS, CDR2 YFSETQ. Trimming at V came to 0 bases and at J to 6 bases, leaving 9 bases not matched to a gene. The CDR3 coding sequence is TGCGCCAGCAGCTTGGCCGGAGTAGCGGGCGCCAATGAGCAGTTCTTC. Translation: CASSLAGVAGANEQFF.

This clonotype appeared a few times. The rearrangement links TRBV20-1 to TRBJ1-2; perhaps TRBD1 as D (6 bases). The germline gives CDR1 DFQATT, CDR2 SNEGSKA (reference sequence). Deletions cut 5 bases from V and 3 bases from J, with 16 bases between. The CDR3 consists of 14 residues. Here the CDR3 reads CSALGGAVDYGYTF. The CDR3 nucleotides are TGCAGTGCTTTGGGGGGGGCTGTGGACTATGGCTACACCTTC.

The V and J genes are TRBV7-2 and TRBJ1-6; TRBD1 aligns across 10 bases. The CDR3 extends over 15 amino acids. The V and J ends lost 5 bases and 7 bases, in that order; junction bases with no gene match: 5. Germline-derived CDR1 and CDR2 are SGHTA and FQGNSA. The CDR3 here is CASSIRQGANSPLHF. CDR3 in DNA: TGTGCCAGCAGCATCCGACAGGGGGCAAATTCACCCCTCCACTTT.

Here the CDR3 reads CASSLLTGGLFF. The CDR3, as DNA: TGTGCCAGCAGTCTCCTAACCGGAGGGCTGTTTTTT. The J gene is TRBJ2-2, the V gene TRBV28; a weak D match, TRBD2 (5 bases). CDR3 length: 12 amino acids. Trimming removed 5 bases at V and 13 bases at J, with 14 bases between. CDR1 is MDHEN and CDR2 is SYDVKM in the germline V gene.